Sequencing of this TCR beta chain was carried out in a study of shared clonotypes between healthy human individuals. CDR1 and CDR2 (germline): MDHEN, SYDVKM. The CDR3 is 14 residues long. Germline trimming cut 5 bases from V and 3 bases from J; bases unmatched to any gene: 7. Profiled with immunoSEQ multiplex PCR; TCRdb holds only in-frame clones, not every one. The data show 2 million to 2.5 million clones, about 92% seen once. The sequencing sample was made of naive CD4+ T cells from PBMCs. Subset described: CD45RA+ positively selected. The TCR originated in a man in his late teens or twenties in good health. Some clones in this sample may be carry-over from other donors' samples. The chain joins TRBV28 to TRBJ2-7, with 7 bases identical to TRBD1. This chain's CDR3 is CASSQRTGRYEQYF. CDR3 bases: TGTGCCAGCAGTCAAAGGACAGGACGCTACGAGCAGTACTTC.